The 32 T cell receptor beta chains below all came from one sample that was sequenced in a study of T cell repertoires in cytomegalovirus infection. MiXCR was run by TCRdb on the reads, yielding one entry per CDR3 protein. The repertoire holds 80,000 or so distinct CDR3 sequences, with roughly 40% as singletons. Their cognate antigens are unknown. The specimen was CD8+ T cells from cultured PBMCs, collected from culture after CMV antigen stimulation. The receptors shown here come from a human donor in good health (CMV status not recorded). Some clones in this sample may be carry-over from other donors' samples.

V and J are TRBV19 and TRBJ2-7, with D possibly matching TRBD2 (5 bases). This CDR3 has 14 residues. Per the germline V gene, CDR1 is LNHDA and CDR2 is SQIVND (reference sequence). The V and J ends lost 0 bases and 3 bases respectively, with 9 bases between them. The CDR3: CASSIDGSLYEQYF. The CDR3 DNA follows: TGTGCCAGTAGTATAGATGGGAGTCTCTACGAGCAGTACTTC.

The CDR3 coding sequence is TGTGCCAGCAGCTATCGGACAGGGGGGCTCAATGAGCAGTTCTTC. Protein sequence: CASSYRTGGLNEQFF. The rearrangement joins TRBV7-6 to TRBJ2-1; TRBD1 matches at 10 bases. Trimming at V came to 4 bases and at J to 6 bases, leaving 6 bases not matched to a gene. This CDR3 comprises 15 residues. CDR1 SGHVS and CDR2 FNYEAQ come from the germline V gene.

J is TRBJ2-1 and V is TRBV7-9, with TRBD1 as a possible D gene (6 bases). The CDR3 is made up of 12 amino acids. V was clipped by 4 bases and J by 10 bases, with 11 bases between them. Germline CDR1 SEHNR, CDR2 FQNEAQ (reference sequence). This CDR3 reads CASSSPGTEQFF. The CDR3, as DNA: TGTGCCAGCAGCTCCCCCGGGACAGAGCAGTTCTTC. The variable domain in full, completed from reference TRBV7-9 and TRBJ2-1, reads DTGVSQNPRHKITKRGQNVTFRCDPISEHNRLYWYRQTLGQGPEFLTYFQNEAQLEKSRLLSDRFSAERPKGSFSTLEIQRTEQGDSAMYLCASSSPGTEQFFGPGTRLTVL.

The chain couples TRBV7-2 to TRBJ2-2, with unresolved D. CDR3 size: 15 residues. The germline gives CDR1 SGHTA, CDR2 FQGNSA. The V end was cut by 5 bases, the J end by 0 bases, with 10 bases between. CDR3 sequence: CASSNSVSNTGELFF. The CDR3 DNA follows: TGTGCCAGCAGCAACAGCGTTTCGAACACCGGGGAGCTGTTTTTT.

V gene TRBV12-3 or TRBV12-4 combines with J gene TRBJ2-1; 7 nucleotides agree with TRBD1. This CDR3 has 12 residues. The V segment lost 6 bases and the J segment 9 bases; nucleotides outside the gene matches: 5. The CDR3 protein is CASSTGAGEQFF. CDR3 bases: TGTGCCAGCAGCACAGGGGCCGGTGAGCAGTTCTTC.

The chain has TRBV2 and TRBJ2-2; TRBD2 matches at 7 bases. This CDR3 contains 17 residues. Germline V gene lookup returns CDR1 SNHLY and CDR2 FYNNEI. V was clipped by 8 bases and J by 4 bases; unmatched bases: 16. CDR3 residues: CASRRLARGVSTGELFF. CDR3 nucleotide sequence: TGTGCCAGCCGAAGACTAGCCCGGGGGGTGAGCACCGGGGAGCTGTTTTTT.

The J gene is TRBJ2-2, the V gene TRBV20-1, with D unclear. With 7 bases removed from V and 0 bases from J, the gap between germline ends came to 9 bases. This CDR3 is 13 amino acids long. CDR1 is DFQATT, CDR2 SNEGSKA, per germline (reference sequence). The CDR3 nucleotides read TGCAGTGTCCACGGTCCGAACACCGGGGAGCTGTTTTTT. Amino acid sequence: CSVHGPNTGELFF.

This clonotype was counted only a few times. The V gene is TRBV19, the J gene TRBJ2-1; D is unclear. Germline loops: CDR1 LNHDA, CDR2 SQIVND (reference sequence). Deletions cut 5 bases from V and 7 bases from J, with 9 bases between. The CDR3 sequence is 12 residues long. CDR3 in amino acids: CASSGVWNEQFF. For the CDR3, the DNA is TGTGCCAGTAGTGGCGTATGGAATGAGCAGTTCTTC.

The chain uses TRBV19 and TRBJ2-3; D might be TRBD1 (5 bases). The CDR3 length is 15 residues. V was cut by 4 bases and J by 3 bases, with 14 bases left in between. From germline, CDR1 is LNHDA and CDR2 SQIVND (reference sequence). CDR3 in amino acids: CASSTLGRETDTQYF. CDR3 nucleotide sequence: TGTGCCAGTAGTACCCTTGGCAGGGAAACAGATACGCAGTATTTT.

The V call is TRBV19, the J call TRBJ2-7; tentatively, D is TRBD1 (5 bases). The CDR3 is made up of 14 amino acids. V was trimmed by 2 bases and J by 0 bases, leaving 8 bases between them. Per germline, CDR1 LNHDA and CDR2 SQIVND (reference sequence). DNA of the CDR3: TGTGCCAGTAGTATATCAGGGATCTCCTACGAGCAGTACTTC. Protein product: CASSISGISYEQYF.

The chain links TRBV4-1 to TRBJ1-6, with TRBD1 matching 9 bases. Germline values: CDR1 MGHRA, CDR2 YSYEKL. Trimming took 1 base from V and 9 from J; bases not matched to a gene: 13. The CDR3 is made up of 18 amino acids. The CDR3 is CASSQGRPGTGSGSPLHF. The DNA for the CDR3 is TGCGCCAGCAGCCAAGGCCGCCCCGGGACAGGGAGCGGTTCACCCCTCCACTTT.

The chain joins TRBV28 to TRBJ2-5; TRBD1 or TRBD2 may be the D gene (7 bases each). Germline V lookup: CDR1 MDHEN, CDR2 SYDVKM. V shed 6 bases and J shed 10 bases, with 21 bases lying between them. The CDR3 runs 14 residues. The DNA of the CDR3 is TGTGCCAGCAGGCAGGGGGGGGCCGAAGCGAGCCAGTACTTC. This sequence encodes CASRQGGAEASQYF.

The chain carries TRBV2 and TRBJ1-1, with D unclear. There are 13 residues in the CDR3. Germline values: CDR1 SNHLY, CDR2 FYNNEI. Trimming left V 6 bases short and J 5 bases short, with 13 bases between. The CDR3 DNA reads TGTGCCAGCAGGGAAAACAGAGGGACTGAAGCTTTCTTT. Translated, it gives CASRENRGTEAFF.

This rearrangement joins TRBV6-2 or TRBV6-3 to TRBJ1-4, with D unclear. The CDR3 runs 17 residues. In germline, CDR1 is MNHEY, CDR2 SVGEGT. V lost 2 bases, J lost 0 bases, and 13 bases lay in between. CDR3 DNA: TGTGCCAGCAGTTACCCCGACCGGAGGACAACTAATGAAAAACTGTTTTTT. Its translation: CASSYPDRRTTNEKLFF.

This clonotype was found many times. The chain links TRBV6-2 or TRBV6-3 to TRBJ2-7; 8 nucleotides agree with TRBD1. CDR3 length: 14 residues. CDR1 and CDR2 from the germline V gene are MNHEY and SVGEGT. With V trimmed by 4 bases and J by 6 bases, 8 bases remained unmatched. The CDR3 protein is CASSSRAGGGEQYF. For the CDR3, the DNA is TGTGCCAGCAGTTCTCGGGCAGGGGGCGGCGAGCAGTACTTC.

In its sample, this clonotype was seen once. Its ends do not fully match the called genes, so a read error is possible. The chain uses TRBV2 and TRBJ2-2, with D perhaps assigned TRBD1 or TRBD2 (5 bases each). There are 16 residues in the CDR3. Germline CDR1 is SNHLY and CDR2 is FYNNEI. The CDR3 is CANSTAGTSNTGELFF. Written as DNA, the CDR3 is TGTGCCAACAGTACCGCCGGGACCTCGAACACCGGGGAGCTGTTTTTT.

The chain combines TRBV5-5 with TRBJ2-3, with 7 bases fitting TRBD1. From germline, CDR1 is SGHKS and CDR2 YYEKEE (reference sequence). Losses at the gene ends were 4 bases for V and 5 bases for J; bases not matched to a gene: 13. The CDR3 contains 16 residues. As DNA, the CDR3 is TGTGCCAGCAGCCCTAGTACAGGGGTCGAACGAGATACGCAGTATTTT. This encodes CASSPSTGVERDTQYF.

The sample holds a few counts of this clonotype. The chain carries TRBV4-1 and TRBJ2-7, with unresolved D. The germline V gene has CDR1 MGHRA and CDR2 YSYEKL. There are 16 residues in the CDR3. Trimming pared 0 bases from V and 0 bases from J, leaving 12 bases between. The CDR3: CASSQERTLNSYEQYF. CDR3 sequence (DNA): TGCGCCAGCAGCCAAGAAAGAACCCTGAACTCCTACGAGCAGTACTTC.

This clonotype has more than one count but fewer than ten. This chain uses TRBV4-1 with TRBJ1-1; D uncertain. Per germline, CDR1 MGHRA and CDR2 YSYEKL. This CDR3 has 14 residues. Trimming shortened V by 4 bases and J by 8 bases, and 17 bases separated the two germline ends. The CDR3 is CASSPNLHALEAFF. CDR3 bases: TGCGCCAGCAGCCCGAACCTCCATGCGTTGGAAGCTTTCTTT.

V is TRBV6-1 and J is TRBJ2-1, with D perhaps matching TRBD1 or TRBD2 (5 bases each). The CDR3 contains 13 residues. V dropped 3 bases and J dropped 4 bases, with 7 bases sitting between them. Per the germline V gene, CDR1 is MNHNS and CDR2 is SASEGT. DNA of the CDR3: TGTGCCAGCAGTGATGGGGGTTACAATGAGCAGTTCTTC. This sequence encodes CASSDGGYNEQFF.

This clonotype came up a few times. V gene TRBV7-8 combines with J gene TRBJ1-2; D is possibly TRBD1 (5 bases). V lost 0 bases, J lost 4 bases, and 12 bases lay in between. Germline lookup yields CDR1 SGHVS and CDR2 FQNEAQ. The CDR3 has 15 amino acids. In nucleotides, the CDR3 is TGTGCCAGCAGCTTAGCGAGCGGGGCTAGCTATGGCTACACCTTC. Amino acid sequence: CASSLASGASYGYTF.

This clonotype was found a few times. The chain links TRBV12-3 or TRBV12-4 to TRBJ1-4, with D unresolved. V lost 1 base and J 8 bases, leaving 14 bases between the germline ends. CDR3 length: 15 residues. The CDR3: CASSLGSQLWEKLFF. The CDR3 nucleotides read TGTGCCAGCAGTTTAGGATCACAGCTATGGGAAAAACTGTTTTTT.

The table lists this clonotype with a few counts. The rearrangement links TRBV3-1 to TRBJ1-5; 7 positions agree with TRBD1. Germline lookup yields CDR1 LGHDT and CDR2 YNNKEL (reference sequence). J lost 0 bases, V lost 1 base, and 9 bases had no gene match. This CDR3 has 18 residues. In DNA, the CDR3 is TGTGCCAGCAGCCAAGCCGGGCCAGGGGGAAGTAGCAATCAGCCCCAGCATTTT. It is translated as CASSQAGPGGSSNQPQHF.

This chain connects TRBV6-1 to TRBJ1-2, with 7 bases identical to TRBD1. This CDR3 comprises 13 residues. The V gene end was trimmed by 7 bases and the J gene end by 8 bases; junction bases not matched to a gene: 10. Germline loops: CDR1 MNHNS, CDR2 SASEGT. CDR3 DNA sequence: TGTGCCAGCACCTCCTTGACAGGGAACGGCTACACCTTC. Its protein product is CASTSLTGNGYTF.

This clonotype appeared a few times. V gene TRBV7-2 combines with J gene TRBJ2-1; 8 nucleotides align to TRBD2. This CDR3 has 15 residues. Germline V gives CDR1 SGHTA, CDR2 FQGNSA. Trimming took 2 bases from V and 10 from J; bases not matched to a gene: 10. Here the CDR3 reads CASSLFAGGLDEQFF. The CDR3, as DNA: TGTGCCAGCAGCTTATTTGCGGGGGGCCTGGACGAGCAGTTCTTC.

This clonotype has just a few counts. The rearrangement uses TRBV25-1 and TRBJ1-6; 9 nucleotides agree with TRBD1. Germline V gene sequence: CDR1 MGHDK, CDR2 SYGVNS. The CDR3 sequence is 14 residues long. J lost 8 bases, V lost 7 bases, and 6 bases had no gene match. CDR3 in amino acids: CASTAGTGYSPLHF. CDR3 bases: TGTGCCAGCACTGCCGGGACAGGGTATTCACCCCTCCACTTT.

The chain links TRBV19 to TRBJ2-2, with D possibly matching TRBD2 (6 bases). The V gene lost 3 bases and the J gene lost 5 bases, with 16 bases spanning the gap. Germline V gene sequence: CDR1 LNHDA, CDR2 SQIVND (reference sequence). This CDR3 spans 16 amino acids. CDR3 DNA sequence: TGTGCCAGTAGTATTAGGACTGGGGGGAGGACCGGGGAGCTGTTTTTT. This sequence encodes CASSIRTGGRTGELFF.

The V gene is TRBV6-5, the J gene TRBJ2-1; weak D call: TRBD2 (6 bases). Trimming took off 4 bases at V and 6 bases at J, with 10 bases between the two ends. Germline-derived CDR1 and CDR2 are MNHEY and SVGAGI. CDR3 length: 13 amino acids. The CDR3 region is CASSFMGGNEQFF. The CDR3 coding sequence is TGTGCCAGCAGTTTCATGGGGGGCAATGAGCAGTTCTTC.

This clonotype turned up a few times. The J gene is TRBJ1-2, the V gene TRBV12-3 or TRBV12-4; D unclear. The V end was cut by 1 base, the J end by 2 bases, with 5 bases between. The CDR3 has 13 amino acids. This chain's CDR3 is CASSLEVNYGYTF. In DNA form, the CDR3 reads TGTGCCAGCAGTTTAGAAGTAAACTATGGCTACACCTTC.

The chain joins TRBV14 to TRBJ2-7; D remains unclear. Looked up from germline, CDR1 is SGHDN and CDR2 is FVKESK. Trimming removed 0 bases at V and 3 bases at J, with 6 bases between. The CDR3 has 13 amino acids. CDR3 loop: CASSQDPLYEQYF. CDR3 DNA sequence: TGTGCCAGCAGCCAAGATCCACTCTACGAGCAGTACTTC.

The genes are TRBV5-4 and TRBJ1-5; possibly TRBD1 for D (5 bases). The V and J ends lost 2 bases and 7 bases respectively, with 13 bases between them. This CDR3 has 14 residues. The germline V gene encodes CDR1 SGHNT and CDR2 YYREEE (reference sequence). As DNA, the CDR3 is TGTGCCAGCAGCTTATGGGGAGGGGAGCAGCCCCAGCATTTT. Translated: CASSLWGGEQPQHF.

This chain uses TRBV7-9 with TRBJ2-1; D is perhaps TRBD2 (6 bases). Deletions cut 5 bases from V and 2 bases from J, with 16 bases between. CDR1 SEHNR and CDR2 FQNEAQ come from the germline V gene (reference sequence). CDR3 size: 16 residues. CDR3 residues: CASSPTRSIAYNEQFF. CDR3 bases: TGTGCCAGCAGCCCGACTAGGTCCATTGCCTACAATGAGCAGTTCTTC.